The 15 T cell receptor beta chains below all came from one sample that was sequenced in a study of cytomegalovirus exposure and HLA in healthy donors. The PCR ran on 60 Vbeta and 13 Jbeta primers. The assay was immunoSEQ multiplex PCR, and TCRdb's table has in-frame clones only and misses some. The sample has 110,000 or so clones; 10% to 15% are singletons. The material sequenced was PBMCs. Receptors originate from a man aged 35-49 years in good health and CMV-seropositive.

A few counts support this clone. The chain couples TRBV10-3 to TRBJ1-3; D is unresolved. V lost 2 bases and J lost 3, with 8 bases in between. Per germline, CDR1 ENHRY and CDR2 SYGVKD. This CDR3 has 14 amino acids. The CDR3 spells CAISEVSGGNTIYF. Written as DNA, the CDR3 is TGTGCCATCAGTGAGGTGTCGGGTGGAAACACCATATATTTT.

The CDR3 sequence is CAIGREYTGELFF. CDR3 in DNA: TGTGCCATCGGGCGGGAGTACACCGGGGAGCTGTTTTTT. The V call is TRBV10-3, the J call TRBJ2-2, with 7 bases that match TRBD2. CDR3 length: 13 amino acids. Germline V gives CDR1 ENHRY, CDR2 SYGVKD. Trimming at V came to 8 bases and at J to 3 bases, leaving 3 bases not matched to a gene.

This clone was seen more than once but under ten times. The CDR3 bases are TGTGCCAGCAGCGTTAGGGGTTCGAGTGGCTACACCTTC. It is translated as CASSVRGSSGYTF. V gene TRBV7-9 combines with J gene TRBJ1-2, with D tentatively TRBD1 (5 bases). This CDR3 is built from 13 residues. Trimming cost V 5 bases and J 7 bases, with 14 bases left between them. Germline V gives CDR1 SEHNR, CDR2 FQNEAQ (reference sequence).

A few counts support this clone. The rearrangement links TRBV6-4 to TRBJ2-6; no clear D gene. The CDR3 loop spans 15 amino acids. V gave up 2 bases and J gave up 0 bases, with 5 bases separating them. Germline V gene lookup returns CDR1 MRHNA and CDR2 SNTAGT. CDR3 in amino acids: CASSDLSSGANVLTF. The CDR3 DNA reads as TGTGCCAGCAGTGACCTAAGCTCTGGGGCCAACGTCCTGACTTTC.

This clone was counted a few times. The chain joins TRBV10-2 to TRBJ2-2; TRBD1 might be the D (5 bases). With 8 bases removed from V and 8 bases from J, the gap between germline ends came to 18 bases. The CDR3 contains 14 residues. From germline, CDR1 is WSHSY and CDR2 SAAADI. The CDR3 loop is CASGAEPLPGELFF. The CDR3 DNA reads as TGCGCCAGCGGGGCCGAGCCATTGCCTGGGGAGCTGTTTTTT.

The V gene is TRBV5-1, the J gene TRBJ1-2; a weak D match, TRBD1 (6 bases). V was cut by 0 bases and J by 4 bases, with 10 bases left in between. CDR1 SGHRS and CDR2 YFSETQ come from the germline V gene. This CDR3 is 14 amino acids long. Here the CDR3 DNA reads TGCGCCAGCAGCTTGGCAACAGGGAGCTATGGCTACACCTTC. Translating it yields CASSLATGSYGYTF.

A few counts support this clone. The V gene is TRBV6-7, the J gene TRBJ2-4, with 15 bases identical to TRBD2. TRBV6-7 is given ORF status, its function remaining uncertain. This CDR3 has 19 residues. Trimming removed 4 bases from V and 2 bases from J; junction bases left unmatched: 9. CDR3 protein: CASSSGLAGGPRTKNIQYF. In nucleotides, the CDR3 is TGTGCCAGCAGTTCCGGACTAGCGGGAGGGCCGAGAACCAAAAACATTCAGTACTTC.

The CDR3 coding sequence is TGTGCCAGCAGTAGCCAGGGGTATGAGCAGTTCTTC. It codes for CASSSQGYEQFF. V gene TRBV7-9 combines with J gene TRBJ2-1; maybe TRBD1 (6 bases). Germline assignment: CDR1 SEHNR and CDR2 FQNEAQ (reference sequence). CDR3 length: 12 residues. V shed 6 bases and J shed 8 bases, with 11 bases lying between them. Full variable domain (remainder filled in from reference TRBV7-9 and TRBJ2-1): DTGVSQNPRHKITKRGQNVTFRCDPISEHNRLYWYRQTLGQGPEFLTYFQNEAQLEKSRLLSDRFSAERPKGSFSTLEIQRTEQGDSAMYLCASSSQGYEQFFGPGTRLTVL.

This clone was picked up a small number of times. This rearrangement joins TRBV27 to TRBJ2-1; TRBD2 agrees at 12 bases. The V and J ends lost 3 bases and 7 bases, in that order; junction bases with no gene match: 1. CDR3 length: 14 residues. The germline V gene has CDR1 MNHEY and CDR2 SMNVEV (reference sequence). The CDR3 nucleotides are TGTGCCAGCAGTTTTGGGACTAGCGGGAATGAGCAGTTCTTC. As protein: CASSFGTSGNEQFF.

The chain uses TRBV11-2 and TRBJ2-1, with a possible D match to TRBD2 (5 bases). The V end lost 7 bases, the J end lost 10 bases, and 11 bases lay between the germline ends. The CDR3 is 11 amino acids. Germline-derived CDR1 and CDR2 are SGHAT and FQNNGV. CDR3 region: CASTLSGEQFF. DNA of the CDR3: TGTGCCAGCACCCTAAGCGGCGAGCAGTTCTTC.

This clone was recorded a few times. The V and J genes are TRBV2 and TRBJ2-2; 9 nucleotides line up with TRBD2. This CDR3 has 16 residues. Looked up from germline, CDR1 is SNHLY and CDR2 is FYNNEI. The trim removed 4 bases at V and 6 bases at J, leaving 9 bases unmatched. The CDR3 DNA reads TGTGCCAGCAGTGGGGGGGTTAGCGGGAGTGCCGGGGAGCTGTTTTTT. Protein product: CASSGGVSGSAGELFF.

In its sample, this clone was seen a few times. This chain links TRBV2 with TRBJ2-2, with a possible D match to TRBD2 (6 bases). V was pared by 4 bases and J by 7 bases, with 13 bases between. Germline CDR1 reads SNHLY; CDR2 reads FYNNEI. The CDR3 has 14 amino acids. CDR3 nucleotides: TGTGCCAGCAGTGGAGACGGAGGGGTCGGGGAGCTGTTTTTT. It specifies CASSGDGGVGELFF.

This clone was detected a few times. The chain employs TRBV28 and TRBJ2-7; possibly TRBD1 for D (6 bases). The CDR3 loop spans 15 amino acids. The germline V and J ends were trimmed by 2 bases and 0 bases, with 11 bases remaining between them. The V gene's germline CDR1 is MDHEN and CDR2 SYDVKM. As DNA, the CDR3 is TGTGCCAGCAGTTTAACAGGGTGGAACTCCTACGAGCAGTACTTC. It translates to CASSLTGWNSYEQYF.

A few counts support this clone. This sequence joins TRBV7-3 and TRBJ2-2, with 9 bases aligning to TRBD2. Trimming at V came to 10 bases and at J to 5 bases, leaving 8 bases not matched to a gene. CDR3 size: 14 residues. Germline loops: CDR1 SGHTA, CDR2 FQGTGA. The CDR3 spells CANRGLAGTGELFF. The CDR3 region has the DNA TGTGCCAACAGGGGTCTAGCGGGGACCGGGGAGCTGTTTTTT.

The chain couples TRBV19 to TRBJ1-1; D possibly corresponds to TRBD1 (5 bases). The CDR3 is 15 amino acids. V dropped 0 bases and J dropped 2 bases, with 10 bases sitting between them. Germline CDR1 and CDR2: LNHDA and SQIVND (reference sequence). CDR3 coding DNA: TGTGCCAGTAGTATAGATTTCGGGGGAAACACTGAAGCTTTCTTT. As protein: CASSIDFGGNTEAFF.